This TCR beta chain was documented in a study of CD4 T cells in relation to SARS-CoV-2 and coronaviruses. As regards this clone: The target antigen is unknown.

From germline, CDR1 is SEHNR and CDR2 FQNEAQ (reference sequence). This CDR3 has 16 residues. Trimming at V came to 5 bases and at J to 6 bases, leaving 12 bases not matched to a gene. The unexposed donors gave CD4+ T cells in about 2011-2018, prior to COVID-19. Isolation of CD4+ T cells took place after less than 11 days in culture. Using immunoSEQ multiplex PCR, the repertoire was profiled, and TCRdb retains in-frame clones only, with some absent. This table holds about 21,000 clones, approximately 84% found once. This rearrangement joins TRBV7-9 to TRBJ1-4; the match to TRBD1 covers 7 bases. Sequenced: CD4+ T cells from PBMCs, cultured in vitro. The receptor's source is a human donor in good health. The CDR3 nucleotides read TGTGCCAGCAGCAACCCTGACAGGGACCCCGATGAAAAACTGTTTTTT. Its protein is CASSNPDRDPDEKLFF.